Sequencing of this T cell receptor beta chain was carried out in a study of control samples from healthy donors and cancer patients. The repertoire was sequenced with immunoSEQ multiplex PCR; TCRdb's copy has only in-frame clones and lacks some. This table has approximately 72,000 clones, about 91% appearing once. The V and J ends lost 7 bases and 3 bases, in that order; junction bases with no gene match: 6. Germline V gene sequence: CDR1 MNHNY, CDR2 SVGAGI (reference sequence). CDR3 length: 14 amino acids. Sequenced input: blood. The V and J genes are TRBV6-6 and TRBJ1-2; 9 nucleotides match TRBD1. This receptor was obtained from a man in his forties or fifties in good health. CDR3 DNA: TGTGCCAGCACTGAACGGACAGGGGACTATGGCTACACCTTC. Protein product: CASTERTGDYGYTF.